This T cell receptor beta chain stems from a study of metastatic and nonmetastatic thyroid tumors. Remarks on this clone: The DNA is left out, because the CDR3 cannot be placed on it with certainty; the CDR3 is given as TCRdb lists it.

Germline CDR1 and CDR2: SGHRS and YFSETQ. The CDR3 is 16 amino acids long, termini counted. Original processing methods: A classifier of distant metastasis in papillary thyroid cancer was built from CDR3 differences (across clinicopathological groups). MiXCR re-clonotyped the PCR reads for TCRdb. Here the V and J calls rest on TCRdb's processing, not on the authors' analysis. The sample lists 10,000 or so clones, roughly a third occurring once. Nobody among the patients had been given any treatment before thyroid surgery. This receptor was obtained from a female donor with papillary thyroid cancer or a benign thyroid nodule (not recorded which). Some clones in this sample may be carry-over from other donors' samples. The sample comprised tumor tissue. The V and J genes are TRBV5-1 and TRBJ2-3; the DNA was not compared with TRBD1, the D call given in the table. CDR3 protein: CASSYTGQWAEGTQYF.